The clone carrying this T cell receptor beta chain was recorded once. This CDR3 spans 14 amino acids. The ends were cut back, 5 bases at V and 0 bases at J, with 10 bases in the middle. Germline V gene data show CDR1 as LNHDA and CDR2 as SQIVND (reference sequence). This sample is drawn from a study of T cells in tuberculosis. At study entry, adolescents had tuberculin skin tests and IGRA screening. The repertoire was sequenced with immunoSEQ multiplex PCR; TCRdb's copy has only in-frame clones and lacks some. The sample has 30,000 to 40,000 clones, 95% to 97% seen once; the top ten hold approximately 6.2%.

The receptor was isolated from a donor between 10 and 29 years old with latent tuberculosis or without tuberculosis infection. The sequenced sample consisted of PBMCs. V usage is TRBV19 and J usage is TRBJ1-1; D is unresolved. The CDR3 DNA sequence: TGTGCCAGTAGTCCCACAGTCTTGAACACTGAAGCTTTCTTT. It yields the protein CASSPTVLNTEAFF.